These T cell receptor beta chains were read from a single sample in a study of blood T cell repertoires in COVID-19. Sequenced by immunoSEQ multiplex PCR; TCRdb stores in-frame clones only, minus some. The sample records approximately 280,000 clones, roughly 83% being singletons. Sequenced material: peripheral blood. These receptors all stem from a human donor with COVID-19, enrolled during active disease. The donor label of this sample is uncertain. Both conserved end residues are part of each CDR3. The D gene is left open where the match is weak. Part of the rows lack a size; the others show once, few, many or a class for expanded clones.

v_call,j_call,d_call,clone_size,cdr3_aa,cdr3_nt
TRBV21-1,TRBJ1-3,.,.,CASSKGDRLHHSGNTIYF,TGTGCCAGCAGCAAAGGGGACAGGTTACACCACTCTGGAAACACCATATATTTT
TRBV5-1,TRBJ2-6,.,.,CASSFILLEGSGANVLTF,TGCGCCAGCAGCTTTATATTACTAGAAGGCTCTGGGGCCAACGTCCTGACTTTC
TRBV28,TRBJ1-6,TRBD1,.,CASSPGQLTSPLHF,TGTGCCAGCAGTCCGGGACAGTTAACTTCACCCCTCCACTTT
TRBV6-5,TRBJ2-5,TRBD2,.,CASSPRTSGTATQYF,TGTGCCAGCAGCCCCCGGACTAGCGGGACGGCCACCCAGTACTTC
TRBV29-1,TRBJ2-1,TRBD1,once,CSVVLDRDGDEQFF,TGCAGCGTTGTACTTGACAGGGATGGGGATGAGCAGTTCTTC
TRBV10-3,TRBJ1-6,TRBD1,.,CAISVGQGGYSPLHF,TGTGCCATCAGTGTCGGTCAGGGGGGTTATTCACCCCTCCACTTT
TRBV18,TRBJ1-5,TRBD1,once,CASSPTINRGGKPQHF,TGTGCCAGCTCACCAACTATTAACAGGGGGGGTAAGCCCCAGCATTTT
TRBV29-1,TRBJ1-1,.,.,CSVEDKQAGNTEAFF,TGCAGCGTTGAAGATAAACAGGCTGGAAACACTGAAGCTTTCTTT
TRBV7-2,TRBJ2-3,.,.,CASSQTRSTDTQYF,TGTGCCAGCAGCCAAACGAGGAGCACAGATACGCAGTATTTT
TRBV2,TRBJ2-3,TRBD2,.,CASSVLAGVADTQYF,TGTGCCAGCAGTGTACTAGCGGGAGTAGCAGATACGCAGTATTTT
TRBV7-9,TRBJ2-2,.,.,CASSGLDYTGELFF,TGTGCCAGCAGCGGCCTAGATTACACCGGGGAGCTGTTTTTT
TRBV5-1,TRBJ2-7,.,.,CASSISPVQVSYEQYF,TGCGCCAGCAGCATCTCCCCGGTACAGGTCTCCTACGAGCAGTACTTC
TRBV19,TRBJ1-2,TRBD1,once,CASSTWDRSTYGYTF,TGTGCCAGTAGTACCTGGGACAGGTCAACCTATGGCTACACCTTC
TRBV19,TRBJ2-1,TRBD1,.,CASSAQGAGSYNEQFF,TGTGCCAGTAGTGCACAGGGGGCGGGCTCCTACAATGAGCAGTTCTTC
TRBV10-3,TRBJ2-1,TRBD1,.,CAISELGRGHEQFF,TGTGCCATCAGTGAGCTGGGCAGGGGGCATGAGCAGTTCTTC
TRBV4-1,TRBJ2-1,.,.,CASSQEGKGASDEQFF,TGCGCCAGCAGCCAAGAAGGGAAGGGGGCTAGCGATGAGCAGTTCTTC
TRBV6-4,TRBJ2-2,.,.,CASSDGFSSRNTGELFF,TGTGCCAGCAGTGACGGCTTCTCTAGCAGGAACACCGGGGAGCTGTTTTTT
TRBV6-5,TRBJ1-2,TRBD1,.,CASSLGTGVGGYTF,TGTGCCAGCAGTCTTGGGACAGGGGTTGGCGGCTACACCTTC
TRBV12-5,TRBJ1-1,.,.,CASGLVNGHTEAFF,TGTGCTAGTGGTTTGGTAAACGGTCACACTGAAGCTTTCTTT
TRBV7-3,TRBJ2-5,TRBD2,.,CASSLGGPGGPGKTQYF,TGTGCCAGCAGCTTAGGTGGTCCGGGAGGGCCGGGGAAGACCCAGTACTTC
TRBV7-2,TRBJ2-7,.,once,CASSPRAGISYEQYF,TGTGCCAGCAGTCCCAGGGCGGGAATATCCTACGAGCAGTACTTC
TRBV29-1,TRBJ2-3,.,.,CSVELFSGATDTQYF,TGCAGCGTTGAATTGTTTAGCGGAGCCACAGATACGCAGTATTTT
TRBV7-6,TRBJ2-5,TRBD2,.,CASSLPLAGVEETQYF,TGTGCCAGCAGCTTACCACTAGCGGGAGTTGAAGAGACCCAGTACTTC
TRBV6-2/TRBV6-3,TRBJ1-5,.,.,CASSSLSSQQGPGQPQHF,TGTGCCAGCAGTTCGCTCTCCTCCCAACAGGGCCCGGGGCAGCCCCAGCATTTT
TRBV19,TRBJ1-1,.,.,CASSITLEMNTEAFF,TGTGCCAGTAGTATAACTCTGGAGATGAACACTGAAGCTTTCTTT
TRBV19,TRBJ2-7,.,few,CASSPKVRGQRISGTIYEQYF,TGTGCCAGTAGTCCCAAGGTGAGGGGACAGAGGATTAGCGGGACTATCTACGAGCAGTACTTC
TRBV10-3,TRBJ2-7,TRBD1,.,CATSVGGQGNYEQYF,TGTGCCACCTCCGTGGGAGGACAGGGGAACTACGAGCAGTACTTC
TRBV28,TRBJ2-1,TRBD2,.,CASSRTRTSGEAKQFF,TGTGCCAGCAGCCGAACGAGAACTAGCGGGGAAGCCAAGCAGTTCTTC
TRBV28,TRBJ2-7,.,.,CASGDSNTHEQYF,TGTGCCAGCGGGGACTCCAATACCCACGAGCAGTACTTC
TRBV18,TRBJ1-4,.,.,CASSPPPSGNKLFF,TGTGCCAGCTCACCACCTCCCTCCGGGAATAAACTGTTTTTT
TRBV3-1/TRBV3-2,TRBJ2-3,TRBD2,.,CASSLQLAGSTDTQYF,TGTGCCAGCAGCCTCCAACTAGCGGGAAGCACAGATACGCAGTATTTT
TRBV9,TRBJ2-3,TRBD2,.,CASSVLAGVGDTQYF,TGTGCCAGCAGCGTACTAGCGGGAGTAGGGGATACGCAGTATTTT
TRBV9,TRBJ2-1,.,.,CASSVTGGNEQFF,TGTGCCAGCAGCGTGACCGGGGGCAATGAGCAGTTCTTC
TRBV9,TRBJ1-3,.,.,CASSRGLPSSGNTIYF,TGTGCCAGCAGTCGAGGCCTACCGAGCTCTGGAAACACCATATATTTT
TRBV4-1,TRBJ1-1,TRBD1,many,CASSQTGTGVEAFF,TGCGCCAGCAGCCAAACCGGGACAGGGGTTGAAGCTTTCTTT
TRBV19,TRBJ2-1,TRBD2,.,CASSLGSSGYNEQFF,TGTGCCAGTAGTCTCGGGTCTAGCGGGTACAATGAGCAGTTCTTC
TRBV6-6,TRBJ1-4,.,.,CASSGRTVNEKLFF,TGTGCCAGCAGTGGCCGGACAGTTAATGAAAAACTGTTTTTT
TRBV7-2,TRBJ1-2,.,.,CASSPSRFSNYGYTF,TGTGCCAGCAGCCCTAGCCGGTTTTCTAACTATGGCTACACCTTC
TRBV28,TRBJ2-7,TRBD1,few,CASSLVGTGGDYEQYF,TGTGCCAGCAGTTTAGTTGGGACAGGGGGCGACTACGAGCAGTACTTC
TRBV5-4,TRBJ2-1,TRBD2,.,CASSLPLAGGQGEQFF,TGTGCCAGCAGCCTGCCACTAGCGGGAGGGCAGGGTGAGCAGTTCTTC